Each of the 3 T cell receptor beta chains below was sequenced from the same sample in a study of blood T cell repertoires in COVID-19. The protocol was immunoSEQ multiplex PCR, while the TCRdb copy is restricted to in-frame clones and leaves out a portion. The table shows around 120,000 clones, with more than 90% occurring only once. Sample: peripheral blood. The receptors originated from a man aged 50 to 60 with active COVID-19.

V is TRBV3-1 (or the pseudogene TRBV3-2) and J is TRBJ2-2; the match to TRBD1 covers 8 bases. There are 15 residues in the CDR3. The junction had 6 bases not matched to a gene; V was cut back by 6 bases and J by 3 bases. Germline lookup yields CDR1 LGHDT and CDR2 YNNKEL (reference sequence). The CDR3 nucleotides read TGTGCCAGCAGTCCAGGGGGCGCGGACACCGGGGAGCTGTTTTTT. It codes for CASSPGGADTGELFF.

This chain links TRBV25-1 with TRBJ2-6; D is possibly TRBD2 (5 bases). CDR1 and CDR2 (germline): MGHDK, SYGVNS. V lost 6 bases and J 4 bases, leaving 10 bases between the germline ends. The CDR3 consists of 14 residues. The DNA for the CDR3 is TGTGCCAGCAGGGGAGTTTCGGGGGCCAACGTCCTGACTTTC. Translation gives CASRGVSGANVLTF. Full variable domain (remainder filled in from reference TRBV25-1 and TRBJ2-6): EADIYQTPRYLVIGTGKKITLECSQTMGHDKMYWYQQDPGMELHLIHYSYGVNSTEKGDLSSESTVSRIRTEHFPLTLESARPSHTSQYLCASRGVSGANVLTFGAGSRLTVL.

This chain uses TRBV18 with TRBJ2-7; D is possibly TRBD1 (5 bases). The CDR3 is 13 residues long. CDR1 and CDR2 (germline): KGHSH, LQKENI. The V end was cut by 3 bases, the J end by 4 bases, with 10 bases between. The CDR3 here is CASSPGQYYEQYF. The CDR3 DNA is TGTGCCAGCTCACCCGGACAATATTACGAGCAGTACTTC. Variable domain in full (rest from reference TRBV18 and TRBJ2-7): NAGVMQNPRHLVRRRGQEARLRCSPMKGHSHVYWYRQLPEEGLKFMVYLQKENIIDESGMPKERFSAEFPKEGPSILRIQQVVRGDSAAYFCASSPGQYYEQYFGPGTRLTVT.